Each of the 8 T cell receptor beta chains below was sequenced from the same sample in a study of tissue T cells after allogeneic stem cell transplantation. Sample time point: mouse harvest day 14 after allogeneic transplant. Each mouse received 10^7 T-cell-depleted marrow cells plus 10^6 splenic CD5+ T cells by tail vein. Here immunoSEQ multiplex PCR was the method, and the copy in TCRdb shows in-frame clones only, minus some. The repertoire holds some 8,000 clones, with roughly a third as singletons. Material: skin. These receptors all stem from a female BALB/c mouse given C57BL/6 T cells with graft-versus-host disease after an allogeneic hematopoietic cell transplant.

In regard to this clone: Here the gene names and germline are mouse. The sequenced CDR3 bases are TGTGCAAGCAGCTTAGACAGGGGGGCCAACGAAAGATTATTT. Translated: CASSLDRGANERLF. The CDR3 as a whole reads CASSLDRGANERLFF. The V call is TRBV16, the J call TRBJ1-4, with 7 bases identical to TRBD1. The read ends 1 residue shy of where the CDR3 ends; the end is completed using the germline J gene. The CDR3 loop spans 15 amino acids. Germline loops: CDR1 SGHSA, CDR2 FRNQAP. V shed 0 bases and J 3 bases; nucleotides not matched to a gene: 1.

In the case of this clone: The genes are named according to mouse. The read ends 1 residue early relative to the CDR3; the germline J gene fills the gap. V is TRBV5 and J is TRBJ1-3, with D possibly TRBD1 on 6 matching bases. V shed 3 bases and J shed 0 bases, with 12 bases lying between them. Germline assignment: CDR1 LGHNA and CDR2 YNLKQL (reference sequence). CDR3 length: 16 residues. CDR3 bases read: TGTGCCAGCAGCCAGCAACAGGGCTATTCTGGAAATACGCTCTAT. It specifies CASSQQQGYSGNTLY. The full CDR3 protein is CASSQQQGYSGNTLYF.

Regarding this clone: Any gene name here is a mouse gene name. The read comes to an end 1 residue before the CDR3 does, leaving the germline J gene to fill in the end. The V gene is TRBV20, the J gene TRBJ1-5; no firm D call. This CDR3 contains 13 residues. Germline V gene sequence: CDR1 GFQATS, CDR2 STVNSAI. V gave up 4 bases and J gave up 0 bases, with 7 bases separating them. CDR3 sequence: CGAKSNNNQAPLF. The part of the CDR3 DNA that was read is TGTGGTGCTAAAAGCAATAACAACCAGGCTCCGCTT.

This clone was observed a few times. Gene names and germline refer to mouse. This sample includes further DNA sequences coding for the same CDR3. The DNA read from the CDR3 is TGTGCCAGCAGTCTGGGTAGTCAAAACACCTTGTAC. This translates into CASSLGSQNTLY. The whole CDR3 is CASSLGSQNTLYF. V gene TRBV26 combines with J gene TRBJ2-4; D unresolved. With the read ending 1 residue before the CDR3 end, the germline J gene is used to fill in that end. Germline loops: CDR1 KGHPV, CDR2 FQNQEV (reference sequence). V was shortened by 2 bases and J by 0 bases, with 3 bases between the two germline ends. This CDR3 region has 13 residues.

This clone came up once. The listed genes are named as in mouse. The CDR3 extends 1 residue past the end of the read, so its final part is completed from the germline J gene. V usage is TRBV16 and J usage is TRBJ2-4; TRBD2 agrees at 11 bases. CDR3 size: 14 residues. V shed 8 bases and J 7 bases; nucleotides not matched to a gene: 8. Germline values: CDR1 SGHSA, CDR2 FRNQAP. The sequenced CDR3 bases are TGTGCAAGCCGGACTGGGGGGCGCAAGGACACCTTGTAC. Translation: CASRTGGRKDTLY. The entire CDR3 protein is CASRTGGRKDTLYF. The complete variable domain, with remaining parts taken from reference TRBV16 and TRBJ2-4, reads NAGVIQTPRHKVTGKGQEATLWCEPISGHSAVFWYRQTIVQGLEFLTYFRNQAPIDDSGMPKERFSAQMPNQSHSTLKIQSTQPQDSAVYLCASRTGGRKDTLYFGAGTRLSVL.

To note about this clone: Gene names are the mouse ones. With the read ending 1 residue before the CDR3 end, the germline J gene is used to fill in that end. The chain uses TRBV29 and TRBJ1-4; no clear D gene. The CDR3 is 12 residues long. V lost 8 bases to trimming and J lost 3 bases, with 7 bases between them. Per germline, CDR1 MSHET and CDR2 SYDVDS. This CDR3 is CASRRTNERLFF. The CDR3 DNA, read in part, is TGTGCTAGCCGCAGGACCAACGAAAGATTATTT.

On this clone itself: Here the gene names and germline are mouse. The CDR3 end is not reached by the read, which stops 1 residue before it; the germline J gene fills it in. The chain recombines TRBV5 with TRBJ2-5, with a possible D match to TRBD1 (6 bases). Germline values: CDR1 LGHNA, CDR2 YNLKQL (reference sequence). V gave up 0 bases and J gave up 2 bases, with 9 bases separating them. This CDR3 is 15 amino acids long. Incomplete CDR3 DNA: TGTGCCAGCAGCCAAGATTGGACAGTCCAAGACACCCAGTAC. Protein sequence: CASSQDWTVQDTQY. The entire CDR3 protein reads CASSQDWTVQDTQYF.

This clone was seen just once. Germline and genes: mouse. With the read ending 1 residue before the CDR3 end, the germline J gene is used to fill in that end. This rearrangement joins TRBV15 to TRBJ1-1; possibly TRBD1 for D (5 bases). The CDR3 loop spans 14 amino acids. V was pared by 1 base and J by 0 bases, with 6 bases between. Looked up from germline, CDR1 is SGHND and CDR2 is FRSKSL. The CDR3 is CASSLGRANTEVFF. Incomplete CDR3 DNA: TGTGCCAGCAGTTTAGGCAGGGCAAACACAGAAGTCTTC.